These T cell receptor beta chains were read from a single sample in a study of blood T cell repertoires in COVID-19. The table came from immunoSEQ multiplex PCR; TCRdb's copy has only in-frame clones and leaves some out. The table lists 150,000 or so clones, about 70% of them singletons. The sample taken for sequencing was peripheral blood. The source is a woman between 65 and 79 years old with acute or convalescent COVID-19. CDR3s include the opening cysteine and the closing phenylalanine or tryptophan. The D gene is left open where the match is weak. Expanded clones get a size class; other rows say once, few or many, or leave the size out.

.	.	TRBV28	TRBJ1-6	TGTGCCAGCAGTTTAGCGAGCTCACCCCTCCACTTT	CASSLASSPLHF
.	.	TRBV24-1	TRBJ2-1	TGTGCCACCAGTGATCGGGACTCCTACAATGAGCAGTTCTTC	CATSDRDSYNEQFF
TRBD2	.	TRBV2	TRBJ2-1	TGTGCCAGCAGGACCCGTGAGGGACTAGCGGGAGTTGAGCAGTTCTTC	CASRTREGLAGVEQFF
TRBD1	.	TRBV29-1	TRBJ1-2	TGCAGCGCTCCGACAGGGTACTATGGCTACACCTTC	CSAPTGYYGYTF
.	.	TRBV19	TRBJ2-3	TGTGCCAGTAGTTACACAGATACGCAGTATTTT	CASSYTDTQYF
TRBD1	.	TRBV7-9	TRBJ1-4	TGTGCCAGCAGCTCCCCAGGACAGGGGAGTTTTTGGGAAAAACTGTTTTTT	CASSSPGQGSFWEKLFF
TRBD1	.	TRBV4-1	TRBJ1-5	TGCGCCAGCAGCCAAGATCAGGGCAGGGGGCTATTTCAGCCCCAGCATTTT	CASSQDQGRGLFQPQHF
TRBD1	.	TRBV28	TRBJ1-5	TGTGCCAGCAGTACAGGACAGGGAGGCAATCAGCCCCAGCATTTT	CASSTGQGGNQPQHF
.	.	TRBV11-2	TRBJ2-1	TGTGCCAGCAGCTTCGGAACAGCAAATGAGCAGTTCTTC	CASSFGTANEQFF
TRBD2	.	TRBV11-2	TRBJ2-7	TGTGCCAGCAGCCTCCAGGGACTAGGCAGTAACGAGCAGTACTTC	CASSLQGLGSNEQYF
TRBD2	.	TRBV15	TRBJ2-7	TGTGCCACCAGTTTAGGGGTGAGTAGCGGGAGCTCCTACGAGCAGTACTTC	CATSLGVSSGSSYEQYF
.	.	TRBV19	TRBJ2-5	TGTGCCAGTAGTATAGCAGGATCTCGAGAGACCCAGTACTTC	CASSIAGSRETQYF
TRBD2	.	TRBV9	TRBJ2-3	TGTGCCAGCAGCGTAGCTAGCGGGGTTGGCACAGATACGCAGTATTTT	CASSVASGVGTDTQYF
TRBD2	.	TRBV4-2	TRBJ2-7	TGTGCCAGCAGCAGTAGCGGGATGAGTTACGAGCAGTACTTC	CASSSSGMSYEQYF
TRBD1	once	TRBV28	TRBJ2-5	TGTGCCAGCAGCCTAAGCGTGACAGGGGGTCGGGAGACCCAGTACTTC	CASSLSVTGGRETQYF
.	.	TRBV2	TRBJ1-1	TGTGCCAGCAGTGAGTGGCGGCGGAACACTGAAGCTTTCTTT	CASSEWRRNTEAFF
.	once	TRBV7-9	TRBJ1-2	TGTGCCAGCAGCTTAGGGGTTGGGCAGGGCTATGGCTACACCTTC	CASSLGVGQGYGYTF
.	.	TRBV30	TRBJ1-2	TGTGCCTGGAGCCGACAGGCTAACTATGGCTACACCTTC	CAWSRQANYGYTF
.	.	TRBV4-1	TRBJ1-4	TGCGCCAGCAGGGGGCAGGGTCCTAATGAAAAACTGTTTTTT	CASRGQGPNEKLFF
TRBD1	medium-sized	TRBV19	TRBJ2-7	TGTGCCAGTAGTACCGGGGACAGGGGGTCCTACGAGCAGTACTTC	CASSTGDRGSYEQYF
.	.	TRBV18	TRBJ1-5	TGTGCCAGCTCACCCCCGGGTTCCGGGTATAGCAATCAGCCCCAGCATTTT	CASSPPGSGYSNQPQHF
TRBD2	.	TRBV7-3	TRBJ2-3	TGTGCCAGCAGCATAGGGACTAGCCTGGGCACAGATACGCAGTATTTT	CASSIGTSLGTDTQYF
.	.	TRBV27	TRBJ1-2	TGTGCCAGCAGTTTATCGGGGGGGGGCTATGGCTACACCTTC	CASSLSGGGYGYTF
TRBD2	.	TRBV6-6	TRBJ2-5	TGTGCCAGCAATGGCGGGAGGGGAGAGACCCAGTACTTC	CASNGGRGETQYF
TRBD2	.	TRBV3-1/TRBV3-2	TRBJ2-1	TGTGCCAGCAGCCCTAGCGGGATTTACAATGAGCAGTTCTTC	CASSPSGIYNEQFF
.	once	TRBV10-2	TRBJ1-2	TGCGCCAGCAGTGAAACAGACGGCTATGGCTACACCTTC	CASSETDGYGYTF
.	.	TRBV19	TRBJ2-5	TGTGCCAGTAGTATTGGCGGATTAGGGGGAGGGGAGACCCAGTACTTC	CASSIGGLGGGETQYF
.	.	TRBV19	TRBJ1-1	TGTGCCAGTAGCCCAAAGGGGTACACTGAAGCTTTCTTT	CASSPKGYTEAFF
TRBD1	.	TRBV24-1	TRBJ1-1	TGTGCCACCAGCAGGGGGGAGGACACTGAAGCTTTCTTT	CATSRGEDTEAFF
.	.	TRBV6-1	TRBJ1-5	TGTGCCAGCAGTGACCCGAATCAGCCCCAGCATTTT	CASSDPNQPQHF
TRBD2	.	TRBV7-8	TRBJ2-5	TGTGCCACTACAAGACTAGCGGGTAGCCAAGAGACCCAGTACTTC	CATTRLAGSQETQYF
TRBD1	.	TRBV9	TRBJ1-2	TGTGCCAGCAGCGGACCAGACAGGGGGGATGGCTACACCTTC	CASSGPDRGDGYTF
TRBD1	few	TRBV28	TRBJ1-2	TGTGCCAGCAGTTCAGGGGGCGCAGGCTATGGCTACACCTTC	CASSSGGAGYGYTF
TRBD1	.	TRBV24-1	TRBJ1-1	TGTGCCACCAGTGAGGCCGGGACAGGGATGAACACTGAAGCTTTCTTT	CATSEAGTGMNTEAFF
.	.	TRBV28	TRBJ1-2	TGTGCCAGCAGTTTGGGGGACACGGGCTATGGCTACACCTTC	CASSLGDTGYGYTF
TRBD1	once	TRBV7-2	TRBJ2-2	TGTGCCAGCAGCTTGGGACAGGTGAACACCGGGGAGCTGTTTTTT	CASSLGQVNTGELFF
TRBD2	many	TRBV7-6	TRBJ2-7	TGTGCCAGCAGCTTAGTTGGCGGGAGAGACTACGAGCAGTACTTC	CASSLVGGRDYEQYF
.	.	TRBV5-1	TRBJ1-6	TGCGCCAGCAGCTTGGGGCCAGGGGCTAATTCACCCCTCCACTTT	CASSLGPGANSPLHF
.	.	TRBV2	TRBJ1-2	TGTGCCAGCAGTCGGACCGGAGGGGGCTACACCTTC	CASSRTGGGYTF
.	.	TRBV15	TRBJ1-2	TGTGCCACCAGCGCCCGTGGCGACAGTAACTATGGCTACACCTTC	CATSARGDSNYGYTF
TRBD2	.	TRBV15	TRBJ2-3	TGTGCCACCTCAAAGCGGGGACTCACAGATACGCAGTATTTT	CATSKRGLTDTQYF
TRBD2	.	TRBV4-3	TRBJ2-3	TGCGCCAGCAGCCAAGAGGGACTAGCGGTGATGGATACGCAGTATTTT	CASSQEGLAVMDTQYF
TRBD1	.	TRBV7-2	TRBJ1-2	TGTGCCAGCAGCAGACAGGGGGCTGGCTATGGCTACACCTTC	CASSRQGAGYGYTF
.	.	TRBV7-9	TRBJ1-2	TGTGCCAGCAGCTTATACACAGGAGGAAAAACAGGGCTTGGCTACACCTTC	CASSLYTGGKTGLGYTF
.	.	TRBV6-5	TRBJ2-3	TGTGCCAGCAGTTACAGGTTCGGGGTATTCCCAGATACGCAGTATTTT	CASSYRFGVFPDTQYF
.	.	TRBV27	TRBJ1-4	TGTGCCAGCAGGGGATACAGGGTTGGTGAAAAACTGTTTTTT	CASRGYRVGEKLFF
.	.	TRBV28	TRBJ1-1	TGTGCCAGCCAGGGCAGGGCGAACACTGAAGCTTTCTTT	CASQGRANTEAFF